What follows is one T cell receptor beta chain and its context. Its antigen remains unknown. The repertoire was sequenced with immunoSEQ multiplex PCR; TCRdb's copy has only in-frame clones and lacks some. The sample holds about 90,000 clones, about 90% seen once. The data originate from a study of OX40 agonist ivuxolimab in advanced cancers. Across the study: Six ivuxolimab dose levels, 0.01 to 10 mg/kg, were given intravenously every 2 weeks. Mean age approximately 66 years, range about 20 to 79; around 80% male.

Study-level points and caveats: CD8+ T cells were the subset that, on average, had more expanded clones than CD4+. With doses of 0.1 to 3.0 mg/kg, CD4+ and CD8+ blood T cells had undergone clonal expansion by week 6.

The CDR3 contains 13 residues. Losses at the gene ends were 4 bases for V and 5 bases for J; bases not matched to a gene: 4. Germline CDR1 SGHTS, CDR2 YDEGEE. Sequencing was performed on CD4+ or CD8+ T cells sorted from blood, taken in a trial of the OX40 agonist ivuxolimab. The TCR was taken from an adult with an advanced solid tumor such as melanoma, head and neck, liver or kidney cancer. V usage is TRBV5-8 and J usage is TRBJ2-5; 8 bases are shared with TRBD2. The CDR3 loop is CASSQGLVETQYF. The CDR3 nucleotides are TGTGCCAGCAGCCAGGGACTAGTTGAGACCCAGTACTTC.